This entry concerns a single T cell receptor (beta chain). The data are from a study of blood T cell repertoires in COVID-19. Looking at the study overall: From T cells, B-cell-depleted T cells, or PBMCs came the material, which was cDNA or gDNA.

V was pared by 2 bases and J by 2 bases, with 6 bases of the junction left unmatched. The CDR3 spans 17 residues. Germline V gives CDR1 MNHEY, CDR2 SMNVEV (reference sequence). Some clones are missing from TCRdb's copy, which holds only in-frame ones; the method was immunoSEQ multiplex PCR. The data show hundreds of thousands of clones, roughly 80% seen once. In terms of age and location, participants ranged from roughly 18 to 100 years and lived in under 30 US areas. The sequencing input was PBMCs or T cells enriched from blood (not recorded which). This TCR was sampled from a man aged 25 to 40 with acute COVID-19. The chain uses TRBV27 and TRBJ2-6, with 7 bases matching TRBD1. The CDR3 bases are TGTGCCAGCAGTTTAAGCTTCGACAGGGCTGGGGCCAACGTCCTGACTTTC. Its translation is CASSLSFDRAGANVLTF. The whole variable domain, filled in from reference TRBV27 and TRBJ2-6, reads EAQVTQNPRYLITVTGKKLTVTCSQNMNHEYMSWYRQDPGLGLRQIYYSMNVEVTDKGDVPEGYKVSRKEKRNFPLILESPSPNQTSLYFCASSLSFDRAGANVLTFGAGSRLTVL.